A selection of T cell receptor beta chains follows, all from one sample in a study of tumor-infiltrating lymphocytes in primary liver carcinoma. Each CDR3 protein is one row after TCRdb ran MiXCR on the multiplex PCR reads. The table shows 20,000 to 25,000 distinct CDR3 sequences, with 60% to 80% occurring only once. The specimen was liver tumor tissue from sampling region 1. The receptors here all came from a woman in her 30s with primary liver carcinoma and hepatitis B virus infection. Each CDR3 is given with its conserved first and last residue. The D gene is left open where the match is weak. Clone size is stated in some rows and not others, as once, few, many or a class when expanded.

-	-	TRBV11-2	16	TRBJ2-1	TGTGCAAGCGGCACCTCTCTAGAGGGAGGATACAATGAGCAGTTCTTC	CASGTSLEGGYNEQFF
TRBD2	-	TRBV29-1	13	TRBJ2-7	TGCAGCGTTACCAGCGGGAGCCGCTACGAGCAACACTTC	CSVTSGSRYEQHF
TRBD2	few	TRBV12-3/TRBV12-4	16	TRBJ2-2	TGTGCCAGCAGTCCACGGGCTAGCGGGAGTTACGGGGAGCTGTTTTTT	CASSPRASGSYGELFF
TRBD2	-	TRBV7-8	16	TRBJ2-3	TGTGCCAGCAGCTTAGGAGCGGGAGTGACTGGTAATACGCAGTATTTT	CASSLGAGVTGNTQYF
-	-	TRBV4-2	15	TRBJ1-1	TGTGCCAGCAGCCAAGATATGGGCTGGAACACTGAAGCTTTCTTT	CASSQDMGWNTEAFF
TRBD1	-	TRBV11-2	16	TRBJ2-3	TGTGCCAGCTGCCGGACGCGACAGGGAAGGGCATATACGCAGTATTTT	CASCRTRQGRAYTQYF
-	-	TRBV5-4	17	TRBJ2-3	TGTGTCAGGAGCGTAGACGGACACCCTCAACCCACAGATACGCAGTATTTT	CVRSVDGHPQPTDTQYF
-	-	TRBV28	14	TRBJ2-5	TGTGCCAGCAGCATGGACCCCCACCGAGAGACCCAGTACTTC	CASSMDPHRETQYF
-	-	TRBV11-2	14	TRBJ1-2	TGTGCCAGCAGCTTAAGGGAAGCTAACTATGACCACATCTTC	CASSLREANYDHIF
-	-	TRBV24-1	14	TRBJ2-5	TGTGCCACCAGTGATTTCTCAGGGGTACGGACCCAGTACTTC	CATSDFSGVRTQYF
-	-	TRBV4-2	12	TRBJ1-2	TGTGCCAGCAGCCAGGGGCGCTATGGCTACACCTTC	CASSQGRYGYTF
-	few	TRBV5-3	17	TRBJ2-3	TGTGCCAGAAGCTTGGCTACCGAAGAAATTCTTACAGATACGCAGTATTTT	CARSLATEEILTDTQYF
TRBD2	-	TRBV4-3	16	TRBJ2-1	TGCGCCAGCAACCAAGCTGCGGGAGGCTCCTACAATGAACAGTTCTTC	CASNQAAGGSYNEQFF
-	few	TRBV7-8	14	TRBJ2-7	TGTACCAGCAGCGCGACACCAGGGGTCCCCGAGCAGTACTTC	CTSSATPGVPEQYF
-	-	TRBV9	13	TRBJ2-3	TGTGCCAGCAGCGAGGCAGACACATATATGCAGTATTTT	CASSEADTYMQYF
-	-	TRBV6-5	11	TRBJ1-1	TGTGTCAGTAGTTACCCAGATGTAGCTTTCTTT	CVSSYPDVAFF
-	-	TRBV5-4	18	TRBJ2-3	TGTACAAGCAGTAACCCGGCGGCTAACGGGAGTCGGACAGATACGCAGTATTTT	CTSSNPAANGSRTDTQYF
TRBD2	-	TRBV6-1	15	TRBJ2-1	TGCGCCAGCAGGTGGGGACTAGCGGGAGAGAGTAAGCAGTTCTTC	CASRWGLAGESKQFF
-	-	TRBV7-9	16	TRBJ2-3	TGTGCCAGCAGCTTATTACTAATGGGAGCCACAGATACGCAGTATTTT	CASSLLLMGATDTQYF
TRBD2	medium-sized	TRBV5-4	15	TRBJ2-2	TGTGCCAGCAGACCGGGACTAGACTCAGCCGGGGAGCTGTTTTTT	CASRPGLDSAGELFF
-	-	TRBV11-1	14	TRBJ2-5	TGTGCCATCAGCTTAACAGGGCGTGAAGAGACCCAGTACTTC	CAISLTGREETQYF
TRBD1	-	TRBV11-2	14	TRBJ1-1	TGTGCTACCAGATATACAGGGGGGAGGGATGAAGCTTTCTTT	CATRYTGGRDEAFF
-	few	TRBV4-3	16	TRBJ2-1	TGCGCTAGCAGCCAAGATGCGGGATGCTTCTACAATGAGCAGTTCTTC	CASSQDAGCFYNEQFF
-	-	TRBV11-1	15	TRBJ2-1	TGTGCCAGCAGCCTTAGACAGGCCTCCTACAATGAGGAGTTCTTC	CASSLRQASYNEEFF
-	-	TRBV28	15	TRBJ2-2	TGTGCCAGCAGCCCCTGGCAGGGGAACACCGGGGAGCCGTTCTTT	CASSPWQGNTGEPFF
-	-	TRBV5-1	16	TRBJ2-6	TGCGCCAGCAGCCCCTGGGCAGGCTCTAGGGCCAATGTCCTGACTTTC	CASSPWAGSRANVLTF
-	-	TRBV5-1	16	TRBJ2-1	TGCGCCAGCACGCCGTCCCCAGAGTATTCCTACAATGAGCAGATCTTC	CASTPSPEYSYNEQIF
TRBD2	-	TRBV28	17	TRBJ2-1	TGTGCCAGCCCCATACTAGCGGGAGTTTTCGGCTACAATGAGCAGTTCTTC	CASPILAGVFGYNEQFF
-	-	TRBV11-2	11	TRBJ2-1	TGTGTCGGCCGACAGTTTAATGAGCAGTTCTTC	CVGRQFNEQFF
-	-	TRBV10-3	14	TRBJ2-5	TGTGCCATCAGTGAGTCGGCTACCAGACAGACCCAGTACTTC	CAISESATRQTQYF
-	-	TRBV12-3/TRBV12-4	15	TRBJ2-3	TGTGCCAGCAATTTTCCCCTTCCTAGCACAGATAAGCAGTATTTT	CASNFPLPSTDKQYF
TRBD1	-	TRBV4-3	18	TRBJ2-7	TGCGCCAGTAGCCAAGCTGTGACAGGGGGTCACATTATCTACGAGCAGTACTTC	CASSQAVTGGHIIYEQYF
-	once	TRBV25-1	13	TRBJ1-1	TGTACCAGCAGTGAAGGGGGTAGGACTGAAGCTTTGTTT	CTSSEGGRTEALF
TRBD1	-	TRBV4-2	14	TRBJ1-1	TGTGCCAGCAGCCAAGGAGGGGGCCGGGAAGAAGCTTTCTTT	CASSQGGGREEAFF
TRBD1	-	TRBV6-5	15	TRBJ2-2	TGTGCCATCAGTCCGCGGACAGGGTTCACCAGGGAGCCGTTTTTT	CAISPRTGFTREPFF
TRBD2	-	TRBV12-3/TRBV12-4	19	TRBJ2-2	TGTGTAAGCAGCCCACTCGGACTAGCGAGCTTCCCGAACACCGGGGAGCTGTTTTTC	CVSSPLGLASFPNTGELFF
TRBD1	many	TRBV24-1	14	TRBJ2-1	TGTGCCACCGCCCCGGGACAGGGTAACCATGAGCAGTTCTTC	CATAPGQGNHEQFF
-	-	TRBV6-1	14	TRBJ1-1	TGTGCCAACAGTGGGTACTCCCCTTACACTGAAGTTTTCTTT	CANSGYSPYTEVFF
-	once	TRBV4-3	16	TRBJ2-1	TGCGCCAGCAGCCAAAACATAGTGGGAGCCATAGATGAGCAGTTCTTC	CASSQNIVGAIDEQFF
-	-	TRBV4-1	15	TRBJ2-1	TGCGCCAGCAGCCCACCTCTCGGGCCCTACAATGGGCAGTTCTTC	CASSPPLGPYNGQFF
-	-	TRBV11-1	13	TRBJ2-5	TGTGCCAGCAGCTTGGCTGGGAGGGAGACCCAGTACTTC	CASSLAGRETQYF
TRBD2	-	TRBV28	13	TRBJ2-2	TGTACCAGCAGTTTGAGCGGGAGTGGGGAGCAGTTTTTT	CTSSLSGSGEQFF
-	-	TRBV5-4	14	TRBJ2-5	TGTGCCAGCAGCTTGGTTGGGCCACAAGAGACCCAGTACTTC	CASSLVGPQETQYF
-	-	TRBV11-2	15	TRBJ1-6	TGTGCCAGCCCCATCACCCTGGGAACTAATTCACGCCTCCACTTT	CASPITLGTNSRLHF
TRBD1	-	TRBV28	12	TRBJ1-5	TGTGCCAACAGAGTCTCCGGGACAGGCCAGCAATTT	CANRVSGTGQQF
-	-	TRBV14	15	TRBJ2-5	TGTGACAGCAGCCAAGACAGGTCTTCCCAGGAGACCCAGTACTTC	CDSSQDRSSQETQYF